This T cell receptor (beta chain) was obtained from a study of OX40 agonist ivuxolimab in advanced cancers. Looking at the study overall: Ivuxolimab was a fully human IgG2 agonistic monoclonal antibody targeting the costimulatory receptor OX40 (CD134). Intravenous ivuxolimab was administered to patients every 2 weeks at six dose levels: 0.01, 0.1, 0.3, 1.5, 3 and 10 mg/kg. Of the approximately 50 dose-escalation patients, hepatocellular carcinoma was present in about 19, melanoma in approximately 15, renal cell carcinoma in 9 and head and neck cancer in 9. The dose-escalation cohort was around 84% male with a mean age of approximately 60 years, ranging from about 20 to 85. Patients were allowed to have had prior anti-PD-1, anti-PD-L1 or anti-CTLA-4 therapy, and approximately 40% of the dose-escalation patients had previously received checkpoint inhibitors. Partial responses were achieved by three dose-escalation patients, of whom one had hepatocellular carcinoma and two had cutaneous melanoma. The point of sequencing TCRbeta in the periphery was to test whether ivuxolimab changed TCR sequence diversity and drove clonal T-cell expansion. The paper covers the monotherapy dose-escalation part of the phase I ivuxolimab trial, which included N of about 50 patients. General findings and caveats noted by the study authors: Antigen specificity was not determined for the clonally expanded peripheral T cells. In the 0.1-3.0 mg/kg groups, partial responders were among the patients with the lowest normalized peripheral clonal expansion, particularly in CD8+ T cells. Low levels of normalized T-cell clonal expansion were also shown by some nonresponding patients. At doses from 0.1 to 3.0 mg/kg, clonal expansion was seen in both CD4+ and CD8+ blood T cells between baseline and week 6. After ivuxolimab, more expanded clones were found on average in CD8+ T cells than in CD4+ T cells.

Trimmed from V: 0 bases; trimmed from J: 6 bases; junction bases lacking a gene match: 8. Counted from cysteine to phenylalanine, this CDR3 has 17 amino acids. Only the CDR3 portion is preserved as DNA: 51 bases, with reading frame beginning at the first base. CDR1 and CDR2 are drawn from the germline V gene: SGHRS, YFSETQ. Regarding this clone: Its antigen remains unidentified. Base qualities are not provided; no much larger clone lies one nucleotide away.

For sequencing of the TCRbeta CDR3 region, genomic DNA was extracted from the sorted cells. The immunoSEQ Assay was used to sequence the TCRbeta CDR3 regions. In its TCRdb copy, this immuneACCESS table keeps in-frame sequences only and misses some clones. Where compared with another copy, unresolved V genes explain less than half of these, and the others have no known cause. The sample table holds tens of thousands of clones, of which 84% were seen once. The ten largest clonotypes hold 15% to 20% of the sample. The trial excluded patients who had a history of autoimmune disease or who were on systemic immunosuppression. Peripheral blood for TCR sequencing was drawn from every dose cohort at baseline, at cycle 4 day 1 and at cycle 7 day 1. The samples were drawn from a first-in-human, open-label, multicenter phase I dose-escalation trial of ivuxolimab. Adults with locally advanced or metastatic melanoma, renal cell, hepatocellular, or head and neck squamous cell carcinoma were enrolled in the trial. Before TCR sequencing, CD4+ T cells and CD8+ T cells from peripheral blood were sorted into separate populations.

The chain was built from TRBV5-1 and TRBJ2-1, with 11 bases in between that match TRBD2. The sequences come from CD4+ or CD8+ T cells sorted from blood, collected in a trial of the OX40 agonist ivuxolimab. The TCR was taken from an adult with an advanced solid tumor such as melanoma, head and neck, liver or kidney cancer. The CDR3 corresponds to CASSLERYSGGGNEQFF. Read as DNA, the sequence is TGCGCCAGCAGCTTGGAGCGTTATAGCGGGGGGGGCAATGAGCAGTTCTTC.